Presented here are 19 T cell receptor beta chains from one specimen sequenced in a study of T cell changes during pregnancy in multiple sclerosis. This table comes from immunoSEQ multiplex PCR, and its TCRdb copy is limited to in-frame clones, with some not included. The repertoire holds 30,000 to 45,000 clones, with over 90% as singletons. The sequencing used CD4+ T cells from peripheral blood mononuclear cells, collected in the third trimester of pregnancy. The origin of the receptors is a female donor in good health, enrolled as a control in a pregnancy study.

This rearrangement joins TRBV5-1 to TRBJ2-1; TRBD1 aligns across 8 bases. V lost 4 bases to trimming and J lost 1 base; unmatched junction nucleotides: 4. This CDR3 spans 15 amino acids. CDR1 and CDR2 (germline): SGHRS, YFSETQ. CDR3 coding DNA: TGCGCCAGCAGCCACGGACAGGGATCCTACAATGAGCAGTTCTTC. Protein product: CASSHGQGSYNEQFF. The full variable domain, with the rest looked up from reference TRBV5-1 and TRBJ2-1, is KAGVTQTPRYLIKTRGQQVTLSCSPISGHRSVSWYQQTPGQGLQFLFEYFSETQRNKGNFPGRFSGRQFSNSRSEMNVSTLELGDSALYLCASSHGQGSYNEQFFGPGTRLTVL.

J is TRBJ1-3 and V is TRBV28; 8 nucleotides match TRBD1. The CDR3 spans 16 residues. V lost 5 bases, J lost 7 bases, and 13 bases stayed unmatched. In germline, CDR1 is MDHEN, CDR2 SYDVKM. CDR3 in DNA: TGTGCCAGCAGTCCACGCAAGACAGGGGTAGCGAACACCATATATTTT. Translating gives CASSPRKTGVANTIYF. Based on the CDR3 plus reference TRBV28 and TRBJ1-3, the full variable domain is DVKVTQSSRYLVKRTGEKVFLECVQDMDHENMFWYRQDPGLGLRLIYFSYDVKMKEKGDIPEGYSVSREKKERFSLILESASTNQTSMYLCASSPRKTGVANTIYFGEGSWLTVV.

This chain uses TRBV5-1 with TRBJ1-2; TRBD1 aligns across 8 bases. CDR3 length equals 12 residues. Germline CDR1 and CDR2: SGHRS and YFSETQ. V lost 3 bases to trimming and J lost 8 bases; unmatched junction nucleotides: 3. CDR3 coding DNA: TGCGCCAGCAGCTCCGGACAGGGAGGCTACACCTTC. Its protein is CASSSGQGGYTF.

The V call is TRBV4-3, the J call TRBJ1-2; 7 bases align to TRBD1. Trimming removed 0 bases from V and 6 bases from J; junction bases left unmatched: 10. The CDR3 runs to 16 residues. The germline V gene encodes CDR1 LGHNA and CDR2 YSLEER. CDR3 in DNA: TGCGCCAGCAGCCAAGATTCCCGACAGGGTCTCCATGGCTACACCTTC. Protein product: CASSQDSRQGLHGYTF.

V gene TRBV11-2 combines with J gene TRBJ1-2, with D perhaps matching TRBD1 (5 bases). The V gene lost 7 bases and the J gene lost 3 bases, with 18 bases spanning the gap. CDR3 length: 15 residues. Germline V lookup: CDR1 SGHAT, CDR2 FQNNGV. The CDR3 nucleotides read TGTGCCAGCACCAAGGCTGCCGACAGTCACTATGGCTACACCTTC. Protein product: CASTKAADSHYGYTF.

The DNA of the CDR3 is TGTGCCAGCAGCGTAGGACTAGCGGCCTACAATGAGCAGTTCTTC. Translation gives CASSVGLAAYNEQFF. This chain connects TRBV9 to TRBJ2-1; 9 bases map to TRBD2. CDR1 is SGDLS and CDR2 is YYNGEE in the germline V gene. The length of the CDR3 is 15 residues. V lost 0 bases, J lost 2 bases, and 0 bases stayed unmatched.

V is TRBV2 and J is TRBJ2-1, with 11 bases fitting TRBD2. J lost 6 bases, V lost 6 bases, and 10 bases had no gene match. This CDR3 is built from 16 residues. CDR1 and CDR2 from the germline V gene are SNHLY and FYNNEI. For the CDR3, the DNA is TGTGCCAGCAGACGGGGGGGACTAGCGGTTACCAATGAGCAGTTCTTC. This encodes CASRRGGLAVTNEQFF.

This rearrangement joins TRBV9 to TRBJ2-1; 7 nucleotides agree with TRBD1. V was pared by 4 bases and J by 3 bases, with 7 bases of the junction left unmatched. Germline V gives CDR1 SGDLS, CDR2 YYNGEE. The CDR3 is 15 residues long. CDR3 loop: CASSPRRTGYNEQFF. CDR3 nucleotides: TGTGCCAGCAGCCCCAGGCGGACAGGCTACAATGAGCAGTTCTTC.

The CDR3 DNA reads as TGTGCCAGCAGCACCCGGGGGAATGAGCAGTTCTTC. This sequence encodes CASSTRGNEQFF. The J gene is TRBJ2-1, the V gene TRBV6-5, with D tentatively TRBD2 (6 bases). The ends were cut back, 6 bases at V and 7 bases at J, with 10 bases in the middle. The CDR3 contains 12 residues. Germline V gene data show CDR1 as MNHEY and CDR2 as SVGAGI.

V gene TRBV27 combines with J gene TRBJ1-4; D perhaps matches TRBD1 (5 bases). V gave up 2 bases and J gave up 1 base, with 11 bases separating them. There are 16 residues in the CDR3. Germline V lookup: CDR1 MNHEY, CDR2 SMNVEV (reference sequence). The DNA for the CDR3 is TGTGCCAGCAGTTTAAACAGGCCAAGAACTAATGAAAAACTGTTTTTT. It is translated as CASSLNRPRTNEKLFF.

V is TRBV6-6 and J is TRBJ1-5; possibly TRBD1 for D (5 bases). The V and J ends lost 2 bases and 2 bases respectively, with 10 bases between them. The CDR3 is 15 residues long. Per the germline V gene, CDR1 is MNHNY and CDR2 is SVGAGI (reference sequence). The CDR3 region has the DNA TGTGCCAGCAGTTACCTGGGGCAAGGCAATCAGCCCCAGCATTTT. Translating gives CASSYLGQGNQPQHF.

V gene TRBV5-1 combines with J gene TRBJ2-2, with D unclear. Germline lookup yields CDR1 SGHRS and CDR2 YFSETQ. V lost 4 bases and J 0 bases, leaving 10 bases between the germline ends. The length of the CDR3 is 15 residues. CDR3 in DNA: TGCGCCAGCAGCCCAGCGTCCGCGAACACCGGGGAGCTGTTTTTT. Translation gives CASSPASANTGELFF.

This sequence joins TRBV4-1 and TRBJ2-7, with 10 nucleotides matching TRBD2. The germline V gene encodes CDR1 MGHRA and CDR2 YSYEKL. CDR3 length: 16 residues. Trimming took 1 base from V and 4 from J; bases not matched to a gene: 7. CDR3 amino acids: CASSQGPSGGAYEQYF. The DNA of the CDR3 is TGCGCCAGCAGCCAAGGGCCCAGCGGGGGGGCATACGAGCAGTACTTC.

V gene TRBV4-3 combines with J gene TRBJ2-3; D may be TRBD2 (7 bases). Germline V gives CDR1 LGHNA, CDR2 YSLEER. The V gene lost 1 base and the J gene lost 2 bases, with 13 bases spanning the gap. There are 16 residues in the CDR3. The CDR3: CASSQAGRGPTDTQYF. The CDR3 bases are TGCGCCAGCAGCCAAGCGGGGCGGGGGCCCACAGATACGCAGTATTTT.

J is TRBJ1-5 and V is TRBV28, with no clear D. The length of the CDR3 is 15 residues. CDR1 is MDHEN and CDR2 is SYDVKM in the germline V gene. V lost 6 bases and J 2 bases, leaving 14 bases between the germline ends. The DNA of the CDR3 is TGTGCCAGCAGGATAATCTGGGGAGGCAATCAGCCCCAGCATTTT. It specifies CASRIIWGGNQPQHF.

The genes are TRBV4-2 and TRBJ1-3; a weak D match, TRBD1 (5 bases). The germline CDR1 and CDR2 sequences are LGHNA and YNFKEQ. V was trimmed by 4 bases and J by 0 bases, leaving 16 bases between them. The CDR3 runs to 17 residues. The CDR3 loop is CASSREPTDDSGNTIYF. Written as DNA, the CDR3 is TGTGCCAGCAGCCGCGAACCGACAGACGACTCTGGAAACACCATATATTTT.

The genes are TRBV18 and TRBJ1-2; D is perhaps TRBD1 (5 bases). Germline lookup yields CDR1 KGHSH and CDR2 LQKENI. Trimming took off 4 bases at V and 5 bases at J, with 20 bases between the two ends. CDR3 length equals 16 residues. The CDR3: CASSQGQGPPGYGYTF. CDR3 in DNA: TGTGCCAGCTCACAGGGGCAGGGCCCCCCTGGGTATGGCTACACCTTC. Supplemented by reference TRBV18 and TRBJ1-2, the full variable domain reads NAGVMQNPRHLVRRRGQEARLRCSPMKGHSHVYWYRQLPEEGLKFMVYLQKENIIDESGMPKERFSAEFPKEGPSILRIQQVVRGDSAAYFCASSQGQGPPGYGYTFGSGTRLTVV.

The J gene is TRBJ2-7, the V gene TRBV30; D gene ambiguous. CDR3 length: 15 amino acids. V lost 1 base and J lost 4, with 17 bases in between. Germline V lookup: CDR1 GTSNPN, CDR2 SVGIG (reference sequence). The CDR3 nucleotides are TGTGCCTGGAGTGGCCCCCACGTGGGCAAGTACGAGCAGTACTTC. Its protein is CAWSGPHVGKYEQYF.

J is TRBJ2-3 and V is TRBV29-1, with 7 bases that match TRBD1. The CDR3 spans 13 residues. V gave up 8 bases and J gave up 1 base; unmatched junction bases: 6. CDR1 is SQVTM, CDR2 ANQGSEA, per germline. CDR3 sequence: CSLTGLGTDTQYF. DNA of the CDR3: TGCAGCTTGACAGGGTTAGGCACAGATACGCAGTATTTT.